This T cell receptor (beta chain) was captured by sequencing in a study of radiation and T cells in renal cell carcinoma. Looking at the study overall: Nephrectomy followed 15 Gy stereotactic body radiation by 4 weeks. General study findings and limits: Top tumor clonotypes rose in blood 2 weeks post-radiation, then contracted.

The sample's time point: blood 2 weeks post-SBRT. The treatment denotes: 15 Gy SBRT to primary tumor, nephrectomy 4 weeks later. To note about this clone: Its antigen is not identified.

TCRdb's table, derived via immunoSEQ multiplex PCR, lists solely in-frame clones and lacks some. The sample lists about 26,000 clones; over 70% were seen once. The CDR3 has 13 residues. Germline V gene sequence: CDR1 MNHNY, CDR2 SVGAGI (reference sequence). V lost 8 bases and J lost 4, with 12 bases in between. Specimen: blood, collected from a patient whose treatment included radiotherapy and nephrectomy. The chain links TRBV6-6 to TRBJ1-3; D is unresolved. This clonotype originated in a man in his fifties or sixties with renal cell carcinoma. CDR3: CASLGRTGNTIYF. The CDR3 coding sequence is TGTGCCAGCCTTGGCAGAACAGGAAACACCATATATTTT.